One and the same sample provided the 12 T cell receptor beta chains below, sequenced in a study of T cell clonality in common variable immunodeficiency. Method: immunoSEQ multiplex PCR; TCRdb's copy keeps in-frame clones and lacks some. The record shows tens of thousands of clones for this sample, with no singletons present. Sequencing used peripheral blood mononuclear cells. The receptors here all came from a person aged 18 to 70 in good health.

Remarks on this clone: The read is 3 residues too short to cover the CDR3 end, so that end is filled in from the germline J gene. The gene calls are TRBV18 and TRBJ2-4; 7 bases map to TRBD1. The CDR3 loop spans 14 amino acids. Germline V gene data show CDR1 as KGHSH and CDR2 as LQKENI. CDR3 amino acids: CASSLQGSGYGQYF. The sequenced CDR3 bases are TGTGCCAGCTCACTACAGGGGAGCGGCTATGGT.

This clone was seen a few times. The CDR3 end lies 3 residues beyond the end of the read and is filled in from the germline J gene. This rearrangement joins TRBV19 to TRBJ1-2; maybe TRBD1 (6 bases). CDR1 is LNHDA and CDR2 is SQIVND in the germline V gene (reference sequence). The V end was cut by 8 bases, the J end by 2 bases, with 18 bases between. The CDR3 contains 15 residues. The CDR3 protein is CASSPPDSRNYGYTF. The part of the CDR3 DNA that was read is TGTGCCAGTTCTCCTCCGGACAGCCGAAACTATGGC.

This clone was seen ten or more times. The missing CDR3 end, 3 residues past where the read stops, is filled in from the germline J gene. This sequence joins TRBV2 and TRBJ1-5; possibly TRBD1 for D (5 bases). Germline V lookup: CDR1 SNHLY, CDR2 FYNNEI. V lost 4 bases and J 7 bases, leaving 17 bases between the germline ends. This CDR3 has 15 residues. The covered CDR3 bases are TGTGCCAGCAGTGTCACACTACGGGGGTGGCAGCCC. It encodes CASSVTLRGWQP. The complete CDR3 protein is CASSVTLRGWQPQHF.

This clone was counted at least ten times. The read is 3 residues too short to cover the CDR3 end, so that end is filled in from the germline J gene. The chain carries TRBV6-1 and TRBJ1-3; D call uncertain. Deletions cut 2 bases from V and 0 bases from J, with 5 bases between. This CDR3 is built from 14 residues. Germline V gene sequence: CDR1 MNHNS, CDR2 SASEGT. The DNA read from the CDR3 is TGTGCCAGCAGTGAAAACGGCTCTGGAAACACC. Its protein product is CASSENGSGNT. The CDR3 reads in full as CASSENGSGNTIYF.

In this sample, this clone turned up many times. The read ends 3 residues before the CDR3 terminus; that terminus is restored from the germline J gene. The chain recombines TRBV2 with TRBJ1-5; 9 nucleotides match TRBD1. Germline-derived CDR1 and CDR2 are SNHLY and FYNNEI. The CDR3 spans 16 residues. J lost 1 base, V lost 9 bases, and 10 bases had no gene match. CDR3 residues: CASRDRERGSNQPQHF. The sequenced CDR3 bases are TGTGCCAGTCGGGACAGGGAGAGGGGGAGCAATCAGCCC.

This clone was observed at least ten times. The read halts 3 residues ahead of the CDR3 end, with the missing end drawn from the germline J gene. This chain joins TRBV2 and TRBJ2-5; 7 bases map to TRBD1. This CDR3 has 13 amino acids. Germline CDR1 reads SNHLY; CDR2 reads FYNNEI. The junction had 7 bases not matched to a gene; V was cut back by 11 bases and J by 1 base. Incomplete CDR3 DNA: TGTGCCGCTCGGGGACAGCCCCAAGAGACC. Encoded protein: CAARGQPQET. The whole CDR3 is CAARGQPQETQYF.

About this clone: The read halts 3 residues ahead of the CDR3 end, with the missing end drawn from the germline J gene. The V call is TRBV19, the J call TRBJ1-1; D is perhaps TRBD1 (5 bases). Germline V gene sequence: CDR1 LNHDA, CDR2 SQIVND (reference sequence). V was clipped by 7 bases and J by 2 bases, with 17 bases between them. The CDR3 runs 15 residues. The sequenced part of the CDR3 DNA is TGTGCCAGTACCCGAGGGACTGGGGGTAACACTGAA. Translating it yields CASTRGTGGNTE. Given in full, the CDR3 is CASTRGTGGNTEAFF.

There are a few counts of this clone. With the read ending 3 residues before the CDR3 end, the germline J gene is used to fill in that end. The chain employs TRBV7-9 and TRBJ1-4; TRBD1 matches 7 bases. This CDR3 comprises 15 residues. The germline gives CDR1 SEHNR, CDR2 FQNEAQ (reference sequence). The CDR3 bases that were read are TGTGCCAGCAAAAGGACAGGCTCTGGGGCCACCGTA. It yields the protein CASKRTGSGATV. The full-length CDR3 reads as CASKRTGSGATVLFF.

This clone appeared many times. The read terminates 3 residues ahead of where the CDR3 ends, so the germline J gene completes it. The chain links TRBV9 to TRBJ1-2; 8 positions match TRBD1. The V gene end was trimmed by 0 bases and the J gene end by 6 bases; junction bases not matched to a gene: 7. This CDR3 has 15 residues. Per the germline V gene, CDR1 is SGDLS and CDR2 is YYNGEE. The covered CDR3 bases are TGTGCCAGCAGCGTAGAGGCAGGGGGCGCGAATGGC. Amino acids: CASSVEAGGANG. The full CDR3 is CASSVEAGGANGYTF.

Many counts were recorded for this clone. The CDR3 DNA, read in part, is TGCAGTGCCAGGGTCCTCAATCAGCCC. This gives the protein CSARVLNQP. The entire CDR3 reads CSARVLNQPQHF. The V gene is TRBV20-1, the J gene TRBJ1-5; D perhaps matches TRBD1 (5 bases). The CDR3 is cut off 3 residues early in the read; its end comes from the germline J gene. The CDR3 spans 12 residues. Germline CDR1 is DFQATT and CDR2 is SNEGSKA (reference sequence). V lost 6 bases to trimming and J lost 3 bases, with 9 bases between them.

Concerning this clone itself: With the read ending 3 residues before the CDR3 end, the germline J gene is used to fill in that end. This sequence joins TRBV19 and TRBJ1-2; the D is unclear. The CDR3 totals 15 residues. Germline V lookup: CDR1 LNHDA, CDR2 SQIVND (reference sequence). The CDR3 protein is CASSIIAGGRNDYTF. The sequenced part of the CDR3 DNA is TGTGCCAGTAGTATAATAGCGGGAGGACGCAATGAC.

This clone was detected ten times or more. Read sequence stops 3 residues before the CDR3 end, and the germline J gene provides the missing end. The rearrangement links TRBV11-2 to TRBJ2-1; possible D gene TRBD1, 6 bases. Trimming left V 0 bases short and J 6 bases short, with 12 bases between. Looked up from germline, CDR1 is SGHAT and CDR2 is FQNNGV. The CDR3 runs 15 residues. The CDR3 spells CASSLEGRGGNEQFF. The CDR3 DNA, read in part, is TGTGCCAGCAGCTTAGAGGGCAGGGGTGGCAATGAG.